This passage covers 32 T cell receptor beta chains from one sample sequenced in a study of cytomegalovirus exposure and HLA in healthy donors. PCR involved 60 Vbeta and 13 Jbeta primers. TCRdb's table, derived via immunoSEQ multiplex PCR, lists solely in-frame clones and lacks some. The table shows approximately 110,000 clones, with less than 80% occurring only once. Sequenced sample: PBMCs. The receptors derive from a man between 45 and 60 years old in good health and CMV-seronegative.

V and J are TRBV11-1 and TRBJ2-2; 14 bases align to TRBD2. The CDR3 spans 18 residues. Germline V gives CDR1 SGHAT, CDR2 FQDESV (reference sequence). Trimming removed 2 bases from V and 5 bases from J; junction bases left unmatched: 7. This chain's CDR3 is CASSLPRLAGGRTGELFF. As DNA, the CDR3 is TGTGCCAGCAGCTTACCCCGACTAGCGGGGGGGCGGACCGGGGAGCTGTTTTTT.

This clone was seen once. The V call is TRBV19, the J call TRBJ2-3; TRBD2 matches at 11 bases. V gave up 5 bases and J gave up 6 bases; unmatched junction bases: 10. The V gene's germline CDR1 is LNHDA and CDR2 SQIVND (reference sequence). This CDR3 is built from 16 residues. For the CDR3, the DNA is TGTGCCAGTAGTGAGTCTAGCGGGGGGCCATGGGATACGCAGTATTTT. It specifies CASSESSGGPWDTQYF.

The genes are TRBV5-1 and TRBJ2-7, with 9 positions matching TRBD1. CDR3 size: 15 residues. Germline lookup yields CDR1 SGHRS and CDR2 YFSETQ. J lost 3 bases, V lost 4 bases, and 8 bases had no gene match. DNA of the CDR3: TGCGCCAGCAGCGATGGGGACAGGGCAGGCTACGAGCAGTACTTC. Its protein product is CASSDGDRAGYEQYF.

The chain links TRBV6-1 to TRBJ2-7; D may be TRBD1 (6 bases). Between the trimmed V and J ends, which lost 6 bases and 5 bases, there was a span of 20 bases. Germline CDR1 and CDR2: MNHNS and SASEGT. This CDR3 region has 15 residues. The CDR3 loop is CASRDFKWGLDEQYV. For the CDR3, the DNA is TGTGCCAGCAGGGATTTTAAATGGGGGCTCGACGAGCAGTACGTC.

In DNA form, the CDR3 reads TGTGCCAGCGGGCTTCAGAAAGTGAACACTGAAGCTTTCTTT. Translated: CASGLQKVNTEAFF. This chain joins TRBV6-5 and TRBJ1-1, with unresolved D. This CDR3 contains 14 residues. Trimming took off 8 bases at V and 0 bases at J, with 13 bases between the two ends. Germline V gene lookup returns CDR1 MNHEY and CDR2 SVGAGI.

The chain employs TRBV7-2 and TRBJ2-5; D remains unclear. Trimming removed 5 bases from V and 5 bases from J, with 21 bases in between. The V gene's germline CDR1 is SGHTA and CDR2 FQGNSA. This CDR3 region has 16 residues. The CDR3, as DNA: TGTGCCAGCAGCGCCTCCCGGTGGGCAGTCCGGGAGACCCAGTACTTC. Amino acids: CASSASRWAVRETQYF.

The chain recombines TRBV6-1 with TRBJ1-1; TRBD1 is a possible D gene (5 bases). The V and J ends lost 5 bases and 7 bases respectively, with 17 bases between them. CDR3 length: 14 amino acids. Germline V gene lookup returns CDR1 MNHNS and CDR2 SASEGT. This chain's CDR3 is CASSSLGRVIEAFF. The CDR3 DNA is TGTGCCAGCAGTTCGCTGGGCAGGGTCATTGAAGCTTTCTTT.

V usage is TRBV7-9 and J usage is TRBJ1-4, with a possible D match to TRBD1 (5 bases). The CDR3 loop spans 14 amino acids. Between the trimmed V and J ends, which lost 4 bases and 8 bases, there was a span of 14 bases. Germline loops: CDR1 SEHNR, CDR2 FQNEAQ (reference sequence). The CDR3, as DNA: TGTGCCAGCAGCTCACCATCGGGGGACGAAAAACTGTTTTTT. It is translated as CASSSPSGDEKLFF.

Details on this clone: At one boundary the junction diverges from the germline segment, which might be a read error. The rearrangement links TRBV7-9 to TRBJ1-5, with D possibly matching TRBD1 (5 bases). CDR1 is SEHNR and CDR2 is FQNEAQ in the germline V gene (reference sequence). The CDR3 runs to 15 residues. The CDR3 nucleotides read TGTTCCAGCAGCCCTGCGGCAGGGAACAATCAGCCCCAGCATTTT. Its translation: CSSSPAAGNNQPQHF.

CDR3 sequence: CASSQDLGGNTIYF. CDR3 sequence (DNA): TGTGCCAGCAGCCAGGACTTGGGTGGAAACACCATATATTTT. V usage is TRBV13 and J usage is TRBJ1-3; no clear D. Germline V gene data show CDR1 as PRHDT and CDR2 as FYEKMQ (reference sequence). This CDR3 is 14 amino acids long. V was clipped by 5 bases and J by 3 bases, with 11 bases between them.

The V and J genes are TRBV9 and TRBJ2-2; weak D call: TRBD2 (5 bases). The CDR3 has 15 amino acids. Trimming took 0 bases from V and 0 from J, leaving 6 bases between them. Germline V lookup: CDR1 SGDLS, CDR2 YYNGEE. This CDR3 is CASSVAGSNTGELFF. The CDR3 DNA is TGTGCCAGCAGCGTAGCGGGGTCGAACACCGGGGAGCTGTTTTTT.

The V call is TRBV7-2, the J call TRBJ2-5; the D gene is possibly TRBD2 (6 bases). Near its end, the DNA agrees better with TRBJ2-7, so the J call may be wrong. CDR3 length: 14 amino acids. The V gene's germline CDR1 is SGHTA and CDR2 FQGNSA. In DNA form, the CDR3 reads TGTGCCAGCAGCCGCGGGACCCTCTCCTACGAGCAGTACTTC. Encoded protein: CASSRGTLSYEQYF.

The CDR3 is CAWTLDRADGYTF. Written as DNA, the CDR3 is TGTGCCTGGACCCTAGACAGGGCAGATGGCTACACCTTC. V is TRBV30 and J is TRBJ1-2, with 7 bases identical to TRBD1. The germline V gene encodes CDR1 GTSNPN and CDR2 SVGIG (reference sequence). The V gene end was trimmed by 4 bases and the J gene end by 6 bases; junction bases not matched to a gene: 8. This CDR3 region has 13 residues.

The chain combines TRBV19 with TRBJ2-2; D perhaps matches TRBD1 (5 bases). CDR3 length equals 14 residues. V gave up 2 bases and J gave up 3 bases, with 7 bases separating them. CDR1 is LNHDA, CDR2 SQIVND, per germline (reference sequence). The CDR3 loop is CASSIKGHTGELFF. The CDR3 region has the DNA TGTGCCAGTAGTATAAAGGGGCACACCGGGGAGCTGTTTTTT.

The chain carries TRBV5-1 and TRBJ2-3; weak D call: TRBD1 (6 bases). The V end was cut by 5 bases, the J end by 5 bases, with 15 bases between. Germline V gives CDR1 SGHRS, CDR2 YFSETQ. The CDR3 covers 14 residues. The CDR3 spells CASRPDSFEDTQYF. CDR3 bases: TGCGCCAGCAGACCGGACAGTTTTGAAGATACGCAGTATTTT.

V and J are TRBV7-9 and TRBJ1-2; D unclear. This CDR3 contains 16 residues. The germline CDR1 and CDR2 sequences are SEHNR and FQNEAQ (reference sequence). Trimming took off 7 bases at V and 8 bases at J, with 26 bases between the two ends. The DNA for the CDR3 is TGTGCCAGCACTGCCTCCGGAGGAGGTGGACCATGGGGCTACACCTTC. It yields the protein CASTASGGGGPWGYTF.

The sample holds one count of this clone. This chain uses TRBV6-5 with TRBJ1-5; TRBD1 matches at 11 bases. CDR1 and CDR2 (germline): MNHEY, SVGAGI. Trimming removed 6 bases from V and 7 bases from J; junction bases left unmatched: 8. This CDR3 spans 15 amino acids. CDR3 bases: TGTGCCAGCAGGGCCGGGACAGGGGGTCAACAGCCCCAGCATTTT. Protein product: CASRAGTGGQQPQHF.

V and J are TRBV4-3 and TRBJ2-2, with 12 bases aligning to TRBD2. The germline V gene has CDR1 LGHNA and CDR2 YSLEER. The CDR3 loop spans 16 amino acids. The J segment lost 7 bases and the V segment lost 0 bases, leaving 3 bases of the junction unmatched. CDR3 DNA sequence: TGCGCCAGCAGCCAAGAACTGACTAGCGGGGGCGGGGAGCTGTTTTTT. Translating gives CASSQELTSGGGELFF.

This clone was observed a handful of times. The chain employs TRBV5-1 and TRBJ2-2; TRBD1 aligns across 10 bases. The CDR3 covers 15 residues. Trimming at V came to 5 bases and at J to 4 bases, leaving 5 bases not matched to a gene. The germline V gene has CDR1 SGHRS and CDR2 YFSETQ. The CDR3 coding sequence is TGCGCCAGCAGTCGGACAGGGGGGTCCACCGGGGAGCTGTTTTTT. Protein: CASSRTGGSTGELFF.

This clone was recorded only once. V is TRBV2 and J is TRBJ1-1; D not resolved. This CDR3 comprises 13 residues. Germline V CDR1 and CDR2: SNHLY, FYNNEI. Trimming cost V 3 bases and J 1 base, with 6 bases left between them. The CDR3 nucleotides read TGTGCCAGCAGTGAGAGCCCGAACACTGAAGCTTTCTTT. It codes for CASSESPNTEAFF.

V gene TRBV2 combines with J gene TRBJ2-7, with TRBD1 as a possible D gene (5 bases). Per germline, CDR1 SNHLY and CDR2 FYNNEI. V dropped 7 bases and J dropped 9 bases, with 22 bases sitting between them. The length of the CDR3 is 14 residues. Here the CDR3 reads CASTRVTTELGQYV. CDR3 coding DNA: TGTGCCAGCACCAGGGTCACTACAGAGTTAGGGCAGTACGTC.

This sequence joins TRBV5-6 and TRBJ2-7; 8 bases are shared with TRBD1. Germline V gene data show CDR1 as SGHDT and CDR2 as YYEEEE. CDR3 size: 14 residues. With 2 bases clipped from V and 2 bases from J, the junction kept 3 bases outside the gene matches. CDR3: CASSFTGQAYEQYV. The CDR3 nucleotides read TGTGCCAGCAGCTTCACGGGACAGGCCTACGAGCAGTACGTC.

This clone was picked up one time. Other DNA sequences in the same sample also yield this CDR3. This rearrangement joins TRBV9 to TRBJ1-6; 7 bases agree with TRBD1. CDR3 size: 19 residues. Trimming removed 3 bases from V and 1 base from J; junction bases left unmatched: 13. Germline assignment: CDR1 SGDLS and CDR2 YYNGEE. The DNA for the CDR3 is TGTGCCAGCAGCGGAGGGATAGGGGGCACGGAATCCTATAATTCACCCCTCCACTTT. Its protein product is CASSGGIGGTESYNSPLHF.

This chain connects TRBV6-5 to TRBJ2-7; 7 nucleotides agree with TRBD1. J gave up 3 bases and V 0 bases, and 2 bases lay outside the gene matches. From germline, CDR1 is MNHEY and CDR2 SVGAGI. This CDR3 is built from 14 residues. The CDR3 DNA follows: TGTGCCAGCAGTTACTCGGGACAGAACTACGAGCAGTACTTC. Its protein product is CASSYSGQNYEQYF.

This chain joins TRBV7-3 and TRBJ1-1; D uncertain. Trimming cost V 5 bases and J 2 bases, with 9 bases left between them. Germline V CDR1 and CDR2: SGHTA, FQGTGA. The CDR3 sequence is 13 residues long. The chain's CDR3 is CASSPGYNTEAFF. The CDR3 DNA is TGTGCCAGCAGCCCGGGGTACAACACTGAAGCTTTCTTT.

This chain joins TRBV2 and TRBJ1-5, with D unclear. Germline V gives CDR1 SNHLY, CDR2 FYNNEI. V shed 4 bases and J shed 3 bases, with 10 bases lying between them. This CDR3 is 14 amino acids long. CDR3 nucleotide sequence: TGTGCCAGCAGTGGTACACGACACAATCAGCCCCAGCATTTT. As protein: CASSGTRHNQPQHF.

The V and J genes are TRBV18 and TRBJ2-3; tentatively, D is TRBD2 (5 bases). Germline-derived CDR1 and CDR2 are KGHSH and LQKENI. Trimming removed 1 base from V and 7 bases from J, with 15 bases in between. The length of the CDR3 is 15 residues. CDR3 in DNA: TGTGCCAGCTCACCACTTAGTCCGGGGTTTAATACGCAGTATTTT. Its translation: CASSPLSPGFNTQYF.

The rearrangement uses TRBV7-9 and TRBJ1-5; a weak D match, TRBD1 (5 bases). This CDR3 is 11 amino acids long. The V end was cut by 8 bases, the J end by 10 bases, with 12 bases between. From germline, CDR1 is SEHNR and CDR2 FQNEAQ (reference sequence). CDR3 amino acids: CASQIDSPQHF. As DNA, the CDR3 is TGTGCCAGCCAAATAGACAGCCCCCAGCATTTT.

The chain combines TRBV16 with TRBJ1-2, with 10 bases that match TRBD1. Germline CDR1 reads KGHSY; CDR2 reads FQNENV. This CDR3 has 15 amino acids. V lost 3 bases to trimming and J lost 8 bases; unmatched junction nucleotides: 9. CDR3 sequence reads: CASSQSTGTGVGYTF. The CDR3 DNA is TGTGCCAGCAGCCAGAGTACCGGGACAGGGGTCGGCTACACCTTC.

The chain links TRBV7-9 to TRBJ2-5; 7 positions agree with TRBD2. In germline, CDR1 is SEHNR, CDR2 FQNEAQ (reference sequence). V lost 3 bases and J lost 3; bases outside the gene matches: 7. This CDR3 is 15 amino acids long. The CDR3 coding sequence is TGTGCCAGCAGCTTTGGGGAGGGTGATAAAGAGACCCAGTACTTC. Encoded protein: CASSFGEGDKETQYF.

J is TRBJ1-1 and V is TRBV13, with D hard to call. Germline lookup yields CDR1 PRHDT and CDR2 FYEKMQ (reference sequence). V lost 3 bases and J 0 bases, leaving 8 bases between the germline ends. The CDR3 is 14 amino acids. The CDR3 DNA reads as TGTGCCAGCAGCTTGGCGGGGTTGAACACTGAAGCTTTCTTT. This gives the protein CASSLAGLNTEAFF. The whole variable domain, filled in from reference TRBV13 and TRBJ1-1, reads AAGVIQSPRHLIKEKRETATLKCYPIPRHDTVYWYQQGPGQDPQFLISFYEKMQSDKGSIPDRFSAQQFSDYHSELNMSSLELGDSALYFCASSLAGLNTEAFFGQGTRLTVV.

The V gene is TRBV4-1, the J gene TRBJ2-1, with D tentatively TRBD2 (5 bases). With 4 bases removed from V and 2 bases from J, the gap between germline ends came to 18 bases. This CDR3 has 17 residues. Germline V gives CDR1 MGHRA, CDR2 YSYEKL. DNA of the CDR3: TGCGCCAGCAGCCTAATCCTAAGACCCGGGGCCTACAATGAGCAGTTCTTC. This gives the protein CASSLILRPGAYNEQFF.